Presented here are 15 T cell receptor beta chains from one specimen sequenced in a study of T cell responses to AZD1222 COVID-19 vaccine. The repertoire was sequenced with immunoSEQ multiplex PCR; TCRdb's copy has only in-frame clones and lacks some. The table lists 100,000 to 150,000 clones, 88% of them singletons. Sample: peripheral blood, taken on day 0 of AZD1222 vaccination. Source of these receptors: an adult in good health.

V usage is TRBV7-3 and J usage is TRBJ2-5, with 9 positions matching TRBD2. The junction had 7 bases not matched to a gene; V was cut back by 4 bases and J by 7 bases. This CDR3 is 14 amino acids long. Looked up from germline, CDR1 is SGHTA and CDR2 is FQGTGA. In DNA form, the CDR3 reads TGTGCCAGCAGCTCACCGGGTAGCGGGGGGACCCAGTACTTC. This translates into CASSSPGSGGTQYF.

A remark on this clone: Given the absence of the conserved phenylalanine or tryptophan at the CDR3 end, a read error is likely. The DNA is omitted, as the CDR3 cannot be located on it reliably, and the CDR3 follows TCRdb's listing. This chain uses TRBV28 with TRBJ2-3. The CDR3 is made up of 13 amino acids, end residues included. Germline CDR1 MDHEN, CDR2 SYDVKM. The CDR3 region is CASSTGARGETSL.

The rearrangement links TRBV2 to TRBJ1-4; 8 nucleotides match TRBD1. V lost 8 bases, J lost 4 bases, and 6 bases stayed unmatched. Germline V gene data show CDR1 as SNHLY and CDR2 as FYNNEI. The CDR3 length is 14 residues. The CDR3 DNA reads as TGTGCCAGCTGGGGGACAGGCCTTAATGAAAAACTGTTTTTT. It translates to CASWGTGLNEKLFF.

The CDR3 region is CAWSNAGDTEAFF. The DNA of the CDR3 is TGTGCCTGGAGTAACGCTGGGGACACTGAAGCTTTCTTT. This chain joins TRBV30 and TRBJ1-1; D gene ambiguous. The V gene's germline CDR1 is GTSNPN and CDR2 SVGIG (reference sequence). V lost 2 bases to trimming and J lost 3 bases, with 10 bases between them. The length of the CDR3 is 13 residues. Variable domain in full (rest from reference TRBV30 and TRBJ1-1): SQTIHQWPATLVQPVGSPLSLECTVEGTSNPNLYWYRQAAGRGLQLLFYSVGIGQISSEVPQNLSASRPQDRQFILSSKKLLLSDSGFYLCAWSNAGDTEAFFGQGTRLTVV.

CDR3 in amino acids: CASSSTAGRVPGVYEQYF. The CDR3 nucleotides are TGTGCCAGCAGCTCAACGGCAGGCCGGGTGCCCGGGGTCTACGAGCAGTACTTC. V gene TRBV3-1 (or the pseudogene TRBV3-2) combines with J gene TRBJ2-7, with a tentative D call TRBD2 (5 bases). The V end lost 5 bases, the J end lost 3 bases, and 26 bases lay between the germline ends. Looked up from germline, CDR1 is LGHDT and CDR2 is YNNKEL (reference sequence). CDR3 size: 18 residues.

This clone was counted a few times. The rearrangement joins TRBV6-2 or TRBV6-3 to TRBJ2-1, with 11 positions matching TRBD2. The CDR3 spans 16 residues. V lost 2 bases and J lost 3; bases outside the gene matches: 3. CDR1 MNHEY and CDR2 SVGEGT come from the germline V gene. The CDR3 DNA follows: TGTGCCAGCAGTTACATGGGACTAGCGGACTACAATGAGCAGTTCTTC. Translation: CASSYMGLADYNEQFF.

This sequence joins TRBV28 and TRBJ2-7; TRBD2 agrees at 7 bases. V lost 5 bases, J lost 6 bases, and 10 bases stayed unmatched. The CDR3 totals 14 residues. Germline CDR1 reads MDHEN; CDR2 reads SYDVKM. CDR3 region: CASSLGGGSFEQYF. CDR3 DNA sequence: TGTGCCAGCAGTCTGGGTGGCGGGAGCTTCGAGCAGTACTTC.

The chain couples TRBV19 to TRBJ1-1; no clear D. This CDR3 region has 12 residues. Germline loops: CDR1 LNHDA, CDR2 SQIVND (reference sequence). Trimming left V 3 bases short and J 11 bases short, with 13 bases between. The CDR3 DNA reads TGTGCCAGTAGTATCCCCCCCGGGCCCGCTTTCTTT. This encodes CASSIPPGPAFF.

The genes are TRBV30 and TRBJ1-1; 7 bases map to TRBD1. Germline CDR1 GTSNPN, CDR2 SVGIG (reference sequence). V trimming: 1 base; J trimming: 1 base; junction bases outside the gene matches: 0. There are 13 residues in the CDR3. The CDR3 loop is CAWSGTGNTEAFF. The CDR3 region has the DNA TGTGCCTGGAGTGGGACAGGGAACACTGAAGCTTTCTTT.

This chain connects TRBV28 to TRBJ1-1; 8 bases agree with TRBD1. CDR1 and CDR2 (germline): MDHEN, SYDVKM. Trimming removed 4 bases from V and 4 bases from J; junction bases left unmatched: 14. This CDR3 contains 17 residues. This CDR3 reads CASSSTRGPKAFTEAFF. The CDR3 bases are TGTGCCAGCAGTTCCACCAGGGGGCCCAAGGCCTTCACTGAAGCTTTCTTT.

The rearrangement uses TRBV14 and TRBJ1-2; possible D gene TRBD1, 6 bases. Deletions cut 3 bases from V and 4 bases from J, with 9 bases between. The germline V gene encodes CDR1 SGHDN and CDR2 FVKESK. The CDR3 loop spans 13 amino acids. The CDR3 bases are TGTGCCAGCAGCCAGGACAGTTTCTATGGCTACACCTTC. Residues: CASSQDSFYGYTF.

CDR3 DNA sequence: TGCGCCAGCAGCCAGCCCAGGGACCGACATTCACCCCTCCACTTT. Protein sequence: CASSQPRDRHSPLHF. The gene calls are TRBV4-1 and TRBJ1-6, with a possible D match to TRBD1 (5 bases). CDR3 length equals 15 residues. In germline, CDR1 is MGHRA, CDR2 YSYEKL. V gave up 3 bases and J gave up 8 bases, with 14 bases separating them.

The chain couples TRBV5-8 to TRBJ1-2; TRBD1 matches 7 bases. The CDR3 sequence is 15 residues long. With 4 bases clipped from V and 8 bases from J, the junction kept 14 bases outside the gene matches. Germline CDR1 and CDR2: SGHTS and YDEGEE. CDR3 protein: CASSPKDRNNRGYTF. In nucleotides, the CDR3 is TGTGCCAGCAGCCCCAAGGACAGGAATAATAGAGGCTACACCTTC.

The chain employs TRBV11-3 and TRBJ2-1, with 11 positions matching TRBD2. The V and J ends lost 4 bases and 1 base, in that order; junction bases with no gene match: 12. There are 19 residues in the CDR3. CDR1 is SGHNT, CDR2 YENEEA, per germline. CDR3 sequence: CASSSPLLLAGGSYNEQFF. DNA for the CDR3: TGTGCCAGCAGCTCACCGCTCCTCCTAGCGGGGGGTTCCTACAATGAGCAGTTCTTC.

CDR3 loop: CASSLTTEAFF. Written as DNA, the CDR3 is TGTGCCAGCAGCTTAACCACTGAAGCTTTCTTT. The chain is built from TRBV7-8 and TRBJ1-1; D unclear. The CDR3 totals 11 residues. V lost 2 bases and J lost 4, with 2 bases in between. CDR1 and CDR2 from the germline V gene are SGHVS and FQNEAQ.